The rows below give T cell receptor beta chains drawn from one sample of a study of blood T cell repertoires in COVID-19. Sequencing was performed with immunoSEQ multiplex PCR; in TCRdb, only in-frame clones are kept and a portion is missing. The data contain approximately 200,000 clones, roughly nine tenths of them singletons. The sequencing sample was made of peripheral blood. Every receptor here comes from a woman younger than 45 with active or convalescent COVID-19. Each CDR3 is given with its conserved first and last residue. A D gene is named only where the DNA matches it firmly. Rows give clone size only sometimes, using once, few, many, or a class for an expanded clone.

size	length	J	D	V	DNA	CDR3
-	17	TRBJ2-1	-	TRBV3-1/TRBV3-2	TGTGCCAGCAGCCCGCGGGACAGACTTTTATCCTACAATGAGCAGTTCTTC	CASSPRDRLLSYNEQFF
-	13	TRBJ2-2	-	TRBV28	TGTGCCAGCAGCCAGCGGGACACCGGGGAGCTGTTTTTT	CASSQRDTGELFF
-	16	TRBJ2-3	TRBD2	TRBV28	TGTGCCAGCAGTCTGGGACTAGCGGGAGCGGCAGATACGCAGTATTTT	CASSLGLAGAADTQYF
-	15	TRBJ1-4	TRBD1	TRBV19	TGTGCCAGTAGTATAGGTACCAGGGGGCGGGAAAAACTGTTTTTT	CASSIGTRGREKLFF
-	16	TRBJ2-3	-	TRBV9	TGTGCCAGCAGCGTAGCAGCAGGGTCCCCCACAGATACGCAGTATTTT	CASSVAAGSPTDTQYF
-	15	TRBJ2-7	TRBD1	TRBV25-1	TGTGCCAGCAGTCCCGGGACAGGGAGCGCCTACGAGCAGTACTTC	CASSPGTGSAYEQYF
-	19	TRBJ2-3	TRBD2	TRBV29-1	TGCAGCGCTTATGCCCCCGGCGGGACTAGCGGATTTGGCACAGATACGCAGTATTTT	CSAYAPGGTSGFGTDTQYF
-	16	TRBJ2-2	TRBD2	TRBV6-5	TGTGCCAGCAGTTACCCTAGCGGGGGGAACACCGGGGAGCTGTTTTTT	CASSYPSGGNTGELFF
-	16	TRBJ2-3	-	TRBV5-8	TGTGCCAGCAGGACCGGCCCAAGCGCAGGCACAGATACGCAGTATTTT	CASRTGPSAGTDTQYF
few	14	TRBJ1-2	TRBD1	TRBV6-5	TGTGCCAGCAGAATCGGCAGGACAGGGGTTGGCTACACCTTC	CASRIGRTGVGYTF
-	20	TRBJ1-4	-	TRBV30	TGTGCCTGGAGTAGGATGGCGGGGCTGAGGGGCGGGAGAACTAATGAAAAACTGTTTTTT	CAWSRMAGLRGGRTNEKLFF
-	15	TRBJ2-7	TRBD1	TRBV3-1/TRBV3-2	TGTGCCAGCAGCCTGAGACAGGGGAACTCCTACGAGCAGTACTTC	CASSLRQGNSYEQYF
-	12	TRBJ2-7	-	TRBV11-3	TGTGCCAGCAGCTACCCGGCGGGGGAGCAGTACTTC	CASSYPAGEQYF
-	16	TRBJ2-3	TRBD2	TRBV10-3	TGTGCCATCAGTCCGGGACTAGCGACGAACACAGATACGCAGTATTTT	CAISPGLATNTDTQYF
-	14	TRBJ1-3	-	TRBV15	TGTGCCACCAGCAGCGCAGGGTCCGGAAACACCATATATTTT	CATSSAGSGNTIYF
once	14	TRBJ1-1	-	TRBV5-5	TGTGCCAGCAGCTCACTTTCCGGGACATTCAAAGCTTTCTTT	CASSSLSGTFKAFF
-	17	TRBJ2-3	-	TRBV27	TGTGCCAGCAGTTTAGGGCGCCAGCATGGGTTCACAGATACGCAGTATTTT	CASSLGRQHGFTDTQYF
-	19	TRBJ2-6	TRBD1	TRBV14	TGTGCCAGCAGCCAAAAAGACAGGGGGCTTCGTTTTGGGGCCAACGTCCTGACTTTC	CASSQKDRGLRFGANVLTF
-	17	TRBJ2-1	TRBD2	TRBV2	TGTGCCAGCAGTGAATCTAGCGGCCTTAGCTCCTACAATGAGCAGTTCTTC	CASSESSGLSSYNEQFF
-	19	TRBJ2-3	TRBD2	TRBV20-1	TGCAGTGCTAGTACTCCGGCTAGCGGGACCTTCTTAAGCACAGATACGCAGTATTTT	CSASTPASGTFLSTDTQYF
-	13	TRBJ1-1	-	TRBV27	TGTGCCAGCAGTCACGGACAGACCGTGCAAGCTTTCTTT	CASSHGQTVQAFF
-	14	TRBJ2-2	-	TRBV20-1	TGCAGTGCTAGTCGCAGTCAGAACACCGGGGAGCTGTTTTTT	CSASRSQNTGELFF
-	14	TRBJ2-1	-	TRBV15	TGTGCCACCAGCAGGGAGGGGGGGTACAATGAGCAGTTCTTC	CATSREGGYNEQFF
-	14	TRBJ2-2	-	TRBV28	TGTGCCAGCAGTTTGAGGGAGAACACCGGGGAGCTGTTTTTT	CASSLRENTGELFF
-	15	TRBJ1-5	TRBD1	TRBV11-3	TGTGCCAGCAGCTTAGGACAGGGAGACCCTCAGCCCCAGCATTTT	CASSLGQGDPQPQHF
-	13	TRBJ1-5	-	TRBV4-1	TGCGCCAGCAGCCGACAGGAAAACCAGCCCCAGCATTTT	CASSRQENQPQHF
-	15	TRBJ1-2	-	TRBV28	TGTGCCAGCAGTTCCGGCACAGAGGGACTCTATGGCTACACCTTC	CASSSGTEGLYGYTF
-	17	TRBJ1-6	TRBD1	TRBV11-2	TGTGCCAGCAGCTTAATTGGCGGTGCAGGGGGCAATTCACCCCTCCACTTT	CASSLIGGAGGNSPLHF
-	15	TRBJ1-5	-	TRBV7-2	TGTGCCAGCAGCTTAGAAGGGGGAGGCAATCAGCCCCAGCATTTT	CASSLEGGGNQPQHF
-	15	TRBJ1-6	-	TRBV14	TGTGCCAGCAGCCCCCTTACAGGGTTAGATTCACCCCTCCACTTT	CASSPLTGLDSPLHF
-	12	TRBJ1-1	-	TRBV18	TGTGCCAGCTCACCCTTGGAGGGGCAAGCTTTCTTT	CASSPLEGQAFF
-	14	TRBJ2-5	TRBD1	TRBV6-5	TGTGCCAGCAGTTCTCCAGGGGGCTGGGAGACCCAGTACTTC	CASSSPGGWETQYF
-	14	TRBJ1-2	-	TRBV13	TGTGCCAGCAGCTTGGGGGGGGCAATCTATGGCTACACCTTC	CASSLGGAIYGYTF
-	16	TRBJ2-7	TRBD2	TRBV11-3	TGTGCCAGCAGCTTCAGGGCGGGGGGGAGCTCCTACGAGCAGTACTTC	CASSFRAGGSSYEQYF
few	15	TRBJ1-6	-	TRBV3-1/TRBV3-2	TGTGCCAGCAGCCAATTGGGGAGGGAAAATTCACCCCTCCACTTT	CASSQLGRENSPLHF
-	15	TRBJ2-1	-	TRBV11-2	TGTGCCAGCAGCCCGGCCGCGGGAAGCTACAATGAGCAGTTCTTC	CASSPAAGSYNEQFF
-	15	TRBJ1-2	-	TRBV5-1	TGCGCCAGCTCCCAAGCCGCCCAGGCTAACTATGGCTACACCTTC	CASSQAAQANYGYTF
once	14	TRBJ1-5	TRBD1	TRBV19	TGTGCCAGTGTTAGTCAGGGGGCAGGTCAGCCCCAGCATTTT	CASVSQGAGQPQHF
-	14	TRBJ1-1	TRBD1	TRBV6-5	TGTGCCAGCAGTTACGAGGGGGCCAACACTGAAGCTTTCTTT	CASSYEGANTEAFF
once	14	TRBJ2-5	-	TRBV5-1	TGCGCCAGCAGTTTAGAGGGGACACAAGAGACCCAGTACTTC	CASSLEGTQETQYF